This T cell receptor beta chain originates from a study of blood T cell repertoires in COVID-19. The table came from immunoSEQ multiplex PCR; TCRdb's copy has only in-frame clones and leaves some out. This sample has tens of thousands of clones, with 88% found just once. Germline CDR1 is SGDLS and CDR2 is YYNGEE. Trimming took 3 bases from V and 9 from J; bases not matched to a gene: 15. CDR3 length: 19 residues. This clonotype was sampled from a woman in her fifties or sixties with active or convalescent COVID-19. This chain joins TRBV9 and TRBJ2-1; 16 nucleotides match TRBD2. Sample: peripheral blood. CDR3 nucleotide sequence: TGTGCCAGCAGCGCCCGAGGGGGGGGACTAGCGGGAGGGCCCGGTGAGCAGTTCTTC. Encoded protein: CASSARGGGLAGGPGEQFF.